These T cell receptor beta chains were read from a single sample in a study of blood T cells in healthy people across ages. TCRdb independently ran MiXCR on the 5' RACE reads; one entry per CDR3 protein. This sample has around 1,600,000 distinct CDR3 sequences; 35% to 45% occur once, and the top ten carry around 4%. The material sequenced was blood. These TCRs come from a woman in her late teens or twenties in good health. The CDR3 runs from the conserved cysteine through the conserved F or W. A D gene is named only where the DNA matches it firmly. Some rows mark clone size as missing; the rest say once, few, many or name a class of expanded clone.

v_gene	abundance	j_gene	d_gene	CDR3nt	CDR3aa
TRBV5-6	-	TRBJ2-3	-	TGTGCCAGCCGCGGAGTAATTAGCACAGATACGCAGTATTTT	CASRGVISTDTQYF
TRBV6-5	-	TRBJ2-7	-	TGTGCCAGCAGCTCCCTCCCGGCAGTCTACGAGCAGTACTTC	CASSSLPAVYEQYF
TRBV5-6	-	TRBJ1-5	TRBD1	TGTGCCAGCAGCTTGTACGGACAGGGGGATCAGCCCCAGCATTTT	CASSLYGQGDQPQHF
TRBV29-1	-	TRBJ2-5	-	TGCAGCGTGGCCCCAGGGTATCTCCAAGAGACCCAGTACTTC	CSVAPGYLQETQYF
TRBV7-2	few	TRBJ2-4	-	TGTGCCAGCAGCGCAAACAGGGGGGGACTAGCCAAAAACATTCAGTACTTC	CASSANRGGLAKNIQYF
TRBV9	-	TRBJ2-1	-	TGTGCCAGCAGCGCGGGGGCGGGACTTTACAATGAGCAGTTCTTC	CASSAGAGLYNEQFF
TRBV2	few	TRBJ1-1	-	TGTGCCAGCAGTGGGGGGCAGGGAAACACTGAAGCTTTCTTT	CASSGGQGNTEAFF
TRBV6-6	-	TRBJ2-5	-	TGTGCCAGCAGTTACTCGAATGAGGGAACGGACAAGACCCAGTACTTC	CASSYSNEGTDKTQYF
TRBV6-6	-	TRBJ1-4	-	TGTGCCAGCAGTTACTCGATAGGGGTTGGACTGTTTTTT	CASSYSIGVGLFF
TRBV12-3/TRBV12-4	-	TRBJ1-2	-	TGTGCCAGCAGTGTAGGTCGGCAGAGCTATGGCTACACCTTC	CASSVGRQSYGYTF
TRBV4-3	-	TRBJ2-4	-	TGCGCCAGCAGCCAAGAAATCGGGTCGAGCATTCAGTACTTC	CASSQEIGSSIQYF
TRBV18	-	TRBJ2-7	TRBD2	TGTGCCAGCTCCCCGACACGTACTAGGCGGGGGGTCAATGAGCAGTACTTC	CASSPTRTRRGVNEQYF
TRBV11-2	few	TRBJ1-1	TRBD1	TGTGCCAGCAGGTTGGGGACAGGTAATGAAGCTTTCTTT	CASRLGTGNEAFF
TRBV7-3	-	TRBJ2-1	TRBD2	TGTGCCAGCAGCTTAGGGACTAGCCGCGCTGAGCAGTTCTTC	CASSLGTSRAEQFF
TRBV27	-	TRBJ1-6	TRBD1	TGTGCCGGCGGACGTGGACAGGGGCGCATCGTGGACTCCCTCCACTTT	CAGGRGQGRIVDSLHF
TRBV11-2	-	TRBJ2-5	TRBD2	TGTGCCAGCAGCGCCCGGACTAGCGGGAGTGTTCGGGAGACCCAGTACTTC	CASSARTSGSVRETQYF
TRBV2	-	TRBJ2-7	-	TGTGCCAGCAATCCCAGAGGGGGAGACCGGCCCTACGAGCAGTACTTC	CASNPRGGDRPYEQYF
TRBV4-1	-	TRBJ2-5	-	TGCGCCAGCAGCCAAGATGGGTTGGGGTTTGAGACCCAGTACTTC	CASSQDGLGFETQYF
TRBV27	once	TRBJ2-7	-	TGTGCCAGCAGTTTTAACCGGGCCTACAATGAGCAGTACTTC	CASSFNRAYNEQYF
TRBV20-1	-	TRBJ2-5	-	TGCAGTGCCACACCCGGGTCCCGGTACAATGAGCAGTACTTC	CSATPGSRYNEQYF
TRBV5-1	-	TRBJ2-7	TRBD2	TGCGCCAGCAGCTTCGAAGGAGACTGGCGGGAGGGTCCCTACAATGAGCAGTACTTC	CASSFEGDWREGPYNEQYF
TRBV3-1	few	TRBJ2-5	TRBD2	TGTGCCAGCAGCCAAGACCTTGGCGCGGGGGGCATTGAAGAGACCCAGTACTTC	CASSQDLGAGGIEETQYF
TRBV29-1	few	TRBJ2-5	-	TGCAGCGTTGCGGGACGGTCGAAAGAGACCCAGTACTTC	CSVAGRSKETQYF
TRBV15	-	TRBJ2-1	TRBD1	TGTGCCACCAGCAGAAGGACAGGGGGCTCCTACAATGAGCGGTTCTTC	CATSRRTGGSYNERFF
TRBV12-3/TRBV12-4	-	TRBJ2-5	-	TGTGCCAGCAGTTTTGGAGACATACAAGAGACCCAGTACTTC	CASSFGDIQETQYF
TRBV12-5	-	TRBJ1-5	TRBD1	TGTGCTAGTGGTTTGGGACAGGGGTCTCAGCCCCAGCATTTT	CASGLGQGSQPQHF
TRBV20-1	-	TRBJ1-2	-	TGCAGTGTCGCCCCCCCCAACTATGGCTACACCTTC	CSVAPPNYGYTF
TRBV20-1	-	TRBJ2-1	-	TGCAGTGCTAGAGTGAGTGGTTACAATGAGCAGTTCTTC	CSARVSGYNEQFF
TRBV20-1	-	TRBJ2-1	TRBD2	TGCAGTGCTAGACTAGCGGGAGTTATTGAGCAGTTCTTC	CSARLAGVIEQFF
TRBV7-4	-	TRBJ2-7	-	TGTGCCAGCAGCCTCCTTTGTGGCTACGAGCAGTACTTC	CASSLLCGYEQYF
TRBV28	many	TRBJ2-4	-	TGTGCCAGCAAGGACAGCTTCTTAAAAACCAAAAACATTCAGTACTTC	CASKDSFLKTKNIQYF
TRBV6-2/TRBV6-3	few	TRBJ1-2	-	TGTGCCAGCAGGCGGACGGCCTATGGCTACACCTTC	CASRRTAYGYTF
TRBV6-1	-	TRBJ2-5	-	TGTGCCAGCAGTGATCTATGGGGGGCCCAGTACTTC	CASSDLWGAQYF
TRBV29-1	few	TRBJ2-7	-	TGCAGCGTTCTGGCCCCCTCCTACGAGCAGTACTTC	CSVLAPSYEQYF
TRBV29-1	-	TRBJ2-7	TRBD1	TGCAGCGTAACCGGGACAGGGCCCTACGAGCAGTACTTC	CSVTGTGPYEQYF
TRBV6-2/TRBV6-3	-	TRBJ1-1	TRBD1	TGTGCCAGCAGTAATCCGGGACAGGGAAAGGCTGAAGCTTTCTTT	CASSNPGQGKAEAFF
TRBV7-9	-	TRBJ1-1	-	TGTGCCAGCAGCTTAACGGGACAACTTTCCATGAACACTGAAGCTTTCTTT	CASSLTGQLSMNTEAFF
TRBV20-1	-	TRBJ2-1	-	TGCAGTGCAAGAGGGGGGCGAGACATGAATGAGCAGTTCTTC	CSARGGRDMNEQFF
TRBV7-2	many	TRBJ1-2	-	TGTGCCAGCAGCTTAGTTGGACCGAACTATGGCTACACCTTC	CASSLVGPNYGYTF
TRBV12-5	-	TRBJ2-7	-	TGTGCTAGTGGTTTGAGCACTAGCAGCGAGCAGTACTTC	CASGLSTSSEQYF
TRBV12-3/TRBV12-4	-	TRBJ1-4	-	TGTGCCAGCAGACCTCCAGGCTTAACTAATGAAAAACTGTTTTTT	CASRPPGLTNEKLFF
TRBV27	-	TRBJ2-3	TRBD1	TGTGCCAGCAGTTTATCAGGGACAGGGATCGACACAGATACGCAGTATTTT	CASSLSGTGIDTDTQYF
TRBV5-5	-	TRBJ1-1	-	TGTGCCAGCAGCCTTCCGGGCTTTGAAGCTTTCTTT	CASSLPGFEAFF
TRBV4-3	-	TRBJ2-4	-	TGCGCCAGCAGCCAAGAAGGGGTGGGCACCTCAAGAAGGTACTTC	CASSQEGVGTSRRYF
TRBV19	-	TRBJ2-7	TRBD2	TGTGCCAGTAGTACAACCCTCGGGACTAGCGGGAGCGAGCAGTACTTC	CASSTTLGTSGSEQYF
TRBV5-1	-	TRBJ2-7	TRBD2	TGCGCCAGCAGCCTATCTAGCGGGGGGAGCTCCTACGAGCAGTACTTC	CASSLSSGGSSYEQYF
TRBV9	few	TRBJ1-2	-	TGTGAAACCGGCTATGGCTACACCTTC	CETGYGYTF
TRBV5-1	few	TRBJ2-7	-	TGCGCCAGCAGCTTGCGCGGAAGGTTCAGCTCCTACGAGCAGTACTTC	CASSLRGRFSSYEQYF
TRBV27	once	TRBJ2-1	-	TGTGCCAGCAGTCTATTCCGGGACACGGGGTACAATGAGCAGTTCTTC	CASSLFRDTGYNEQFF
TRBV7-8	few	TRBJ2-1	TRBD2	TGTGCCAGCAGCCGAGGGCTTGGGACTAGCTTTGAGCAGTTCTTC	CASSRGLGTSFEQFF
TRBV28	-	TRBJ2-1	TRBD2	TGTGCCAGCAGTCTCAACGTAGCGGGCAATGAGCAGTTCTTC	CASSLNVAGNEQFF
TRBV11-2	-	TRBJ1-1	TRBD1	TGTGCCAGCAGCTTTGGGACAGGGGGCGTTACTGAAGCTTTCTTT	CASSFGTGGVTEAFF
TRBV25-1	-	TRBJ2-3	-	TGTGCCAGTGTGGACCAGGTCACAGATACGCAGTATTTT	CASVDQVTDTQYF
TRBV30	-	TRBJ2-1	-	TGTGCCTGGAGTGTAAAGTCTGTGAATGAGCAGTTCTTC	CAWSVKSVNEQFF
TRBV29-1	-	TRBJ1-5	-	TGCAGCGTTGGAAGTGGGAGCAATCAGCCCCAGCATTTT	CSVGSGSNQPQHF
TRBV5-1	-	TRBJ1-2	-	TGCGCCAGCAGCTTGGAAGGGCAGGATGGCTACACCTTC	CASSLEGQDGYTF
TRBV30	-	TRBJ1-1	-	TGTGCCTGGAGTGCCCGGGACTTGAACACTGAAGCTTTCTTT	CAWSARDLNTEAFF
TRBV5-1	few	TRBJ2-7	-	TGTGCCAGCAGCTTAAACAGCTACAATGAGCAGTACTTC	CASSLNSYNEQYF
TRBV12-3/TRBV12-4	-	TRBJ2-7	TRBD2	TGTGCCAGCACCTTAGGGGGGGGACTAGCGCTCGAGCAGTACTTC	CASTLGGGLALEQYF
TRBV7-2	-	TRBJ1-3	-	TGTGCCAGCAGGCAGAACAGGGAGGCTGGAAACACCATATATTTT	CASRQNREAGNTIYF